The 24 T cell receptor beta chains below all came from one sample that was sequenced in a study of OX40 agonist ivuxolimab in advanced cancers. The data were produced by immunoSEQ multiplex PCR, yet TCRdb's version contains in-frame clones alone and is incomplete. The data hold 70,000 or so clones, with 80% to 90% observed a single time. Sequenced here: CD4+ or CD8+ T cells sorted from blood, sampled in a trial of the OX40 agonist ivuxolimab. These receptors came from an adult with an advanced solid tumor such as melanoma, head and neck, liver or kidney cancer.

For this clone: One end of the junction does not line up with germline, which may come from a read error. J is TRBJ2-2 and V is TRBV28, with TRBD1 as a possible D gene (5 bases). Germline loops: CDR1 MDHEN, CDR2 SYDVKM. The CDR3 length is 15 residues. The CDR3 reads CASSPGQKNTGELFF. CDR3 in DNA: TGTGCTAGCAGTCCCGGACAAAAGAACACCGGGGAGCTGTTTTTT. Variable domain in full (rest from reference TRBV28 and TRBJ2-2): DVKVTQSSRYLVKRTGEKVFLECVQDMDHENMFWYRQDPGLGLRLIYFSYDVKMKEKGDIPEGYSVSREKKERFSLILESASTNQTSMYLCASSPGQKNTGELFFGEGSRLTVL.

The V and J genes are TRBV18 and TRBJ2-2; D not resolved. The CDR3 covers 16 residues. V dropped 5 bases and J dropped 0 bases, with 13 bases sitting between them. CDR1 and CDR2 (germline): KGHSH, LQKENI. DNA of the CDR3: TGTGCCAGCTCATCGCTAGGACGGGCGAACACCGGGGAGCTGTTTTTT. This encodes CASSSLGRANTGELFF.

This clone was picked up a small number of times. The chain uses TRBV2 and TRBJ2-6; D unclear. Trimming removed 1 base at V and 5 bases at J, with 9 bases between. CDR1 and CDR2 (germline): SNHLY, FYNNEI. This CDR3 is built from 15 residues. This CDR3 reads CASSEVGFRANVLTF. The CDR3 region has the DNA TGTGCCAGCAGTGAAGTAGGGTTTAGGGCCAACGTCCTGACTTTC. The full variable domain, with the rest looked up from reference TRBV2 and TRBJ2-6, is EPEVTQTPSHQVTQMGQEVILRCVPISNHLYFYWYRQILGQKVEFLVSFYNNEISEKSEIFDDQFSVERPDGSNFTLKIRSTKLEDSAMYFCASSEVGFRANVLTFGAGSRLTVL.

The V and J genes are TRBV2 and TRBJ1-5; possibly TRBD1 for D (5 bases). Germline CDR1 and CDR2: SNHLY and FYNNEI. Trimming removed 4 bases at V and 6 bases at J, with 19 bases between. The CDR3 consists of 16 residues. Here the CDR3 reads CASSGRGGSIGQPQHF. The CDR3 DNA follows: TGTGCCAGCAGTGGGCGGGGGGGGAGCATCGGTCAGCCCCAGCATTTT.

This clone was seen only once. This chain connects TRBV7-9 to TRBJ1-5; no clear D gene. The CDR3 loop spans 14 amino acids. Germline V CDR1 and CDR2: SEHNR, FQNEAQ (reference sequence). V lost 4 bases and J 5 bases, leaving 12 bases between the germline ends. DNA for the CDR3: TGTGCCAGCAGCTCGACCAAGAATGATCAGCCCCAGCATTTT. Its protein product is CASSSTKNDQPQHF. Full variable domain (remainder filled in from reference TRBV7-9 and TRBJ1-5): DTGVSQNPRHKITKRGQNVTFRCDPISEHNRLYWYRQTLGQGPEFLTYFQNEAQLEKSRLLSDRFSAERPKGSFSTLEIQRTEQGDSAMYLCASSSTKNDQPQHFGDGTRLSIL.

The chain is built from TRBV4-1 and TRBJ1-5; no definite D call. The CDR3 is 13 amino acids. The ends were cut back, 0 bases at V and 6 bases at J, with 6 bases in the middle. Germline V gene data show CDR1 as MGHRA and CDR2 as YSYEKL. The CDR3 here is CASSQEESQPQHF. The CDR3 DNA reads as TGCGCCAGCAGCCAAGAGGAAAGTCAGCCCCAGCATTTT.

This rearrangement joins TRBV13 to TRBJ1-5; 7 bases are shared with TRBD1. Germline V gene sequence: CDR1 PRHDT, CDR2 FYEKMQ (reference sequence). CDR3 length: 13 amino acids. V lost 6 bases, J lost 6 bases, and 5 bases stayed unmatched. In DNA form, the CDR3 reads TGTGCCAGCAGTTACGGACAGGCTCAGCCCCAGCATTTT. Protein sequence: CASSYGQAQPQHF.

This sequence joins TRBV5-5 and TRBJ2-3, with TRBD2 matching 13 bases. The ends lost 4 bases at V and 5 bases at J; junction bases unmatched: 7. The CDR3 has 16 amino acids. In germline, CDR1 is SGHKS, CDR2 YYEKEE (reference sequence). The CDR3 coding sequence is TGTGCCAGCAGCCAGGGACTAGCGGGACTGGTAGATACGCAGTATTTT. Translating it yields CASSQGLAGLVDTQYF. Based on the CDR3 plus reference TRBV5-5 and TRBJ2-3, the full variable domain is DAGVTQSPTHLIKTRGQQVTLRCSPISGHKSVSWYQQVLGQGPQFIFQYYEKEERGRGNFPDRFSARQFPNYSSELNVNALLLGDSALYLCASSQGLAGLVDTQYFGPGTRLTVL.

The chain couples TRBV7-2 to TRBJ2-7, with 7 bases matching TRBD1. Germline-derived CDR1 and CDR2 are SGHTA and FQGNSA. V lost 5 bases, J lost 4 bases, and 5 bases stayed unmatched. The CDR3 runs to 13 residues. CDR3 residues: CASSLGTEYEQYF. The CDR3, as DNA: TGTGCCAGCAGCCTAGGGACAGAATACGAGCAGTACTTC. The full variable domain, its missing parts supplied by reference TRBV7-2 and TRBJ2-7, is GAGVSQSPSNKVTEKGKDVELRCDPISGHTALYWYRQSLGQGLEFLIYFQGNSAPDKSGLPSDRFSAERTGGSVSTLTIQRTQQEDSAVYLCASSLGTEYEQYFGPGTRLTVT.

J is TRBJ2-7 and V is TRBV6-6, with D hard to call. V lost 4 bases and J 1 base, leaving 8 bases between the germline ends. This CDR3 is built from 13 residues. Germline lookup yields CDR1 MNHNY and CDR2 SVGAGI (reference sequence). CDR3: CASSSPESYEQYF. The CDR3 DNA sequence: TGTGCCAGCAGTTCTCCAGAATCCTACGAGCAGTACTTC.

The chain links TRBV5-8 to TRBJ1-5; D is ambiguous. In germline, CDR1 is SGHTS, CDR2 YDEGEE. Deletions cut 4 bases from V and 1 base from J, with 15 bases between. The CDR3 loop spans 16 amino acids. CDR3 in amino acids: CASSNIFSVSNQPQHF. The CDR3 DNA reads TGTGCCAGCAGCAATATTTTTTCCGTCAGCAATCAGCCCCAGCATTTT.

The rearrangement joins TRBV19 to TRBJ1-4; D is undetermined. V lost 4 bases to trimming and J lost 5 bases, with 11 bases between them. CDR3 length: 14 amino acids. Germline CDR1 and CDR2: LNHDA and SQIVND (reference sequence). CDR3 nucleotides: TGTGCCAGTAGTAACCATATGGGGAATGAAAAACTGTTTTTT. It specifies CASSNHMGNEKLFF.

The chain carries TRBV7-2 and TRBJ2-7, with 9 positions matching TRBD1. The V gene end was trimmed by 5 bases and the J gene end by 2 bases; junction bases not matched to a gene: 4. This CDR3 is built from 14 residues. Germline CDR1 SGHTA, CDR2 FQGNSA. The CDR3 sequence is CASSPRTGAYEQYF. Written as DNA, the CDR3 is TGTGCCAGCAGCCCACGGACAGGGGCCTACGAGCAGTACTTC.

The rearrangement joins TRBV11-2 to TRBJ2-5, with D perhaps TRBD2 (6 bases). Germline CDR1 reads SGHAT; CDR2 reads FQNNGV. This CDR3 region has 16 residues. V lost 0 bases and J 4 bases, leaving 15 bases between the germline ends. The CDR3 DNA is TGTGCCAGCAGCTTAGATGAGGCGGGATTGCGAGAGACCCAGTACTTC. Residues: CASSLDEAGLRETQYF.

V is TRBV28 and J is TRBJ1-5; 7 nucleotides align to TRBD1. With V trimmed by 2 bases and J by 7 bases, 5 bases remained unmatched. This CDR3 is 14 amino acids long. Germline V gives CDR1 MDHEN, CDR2 SYDVKM. The CDR3 coding sequence is TGTGCCAGCAGTTTAGTGGCAGGGGGGCAGCCCCAGCATTTT. Translation gives CASSLVAGGQPQHF.

This chain joins TRBV5-1 and TRBJ1-2, with 8 bases matching TRBD1. This CDR3 spans 13 amino acids. The ends lost 3 bases at V and 4 bases at J; junction bases unmatched: 2. CDR1 is SGHRS and CDR2 is YFSETQ in the germline V gene. The CDR3 region has the DNA TGCGCCAGCAGCTCGACAGGGGTCTATGGCTACACCTTC. Its translation is CASSSTGVYGYTF.

The chain carries TRBV29-1 and TRBJ1-5, with D unresolved. The germline CDR1 and CDR2 sequences are SQVTM and ANQGSEA. The V and J ends lost 4 bases and 4 bases respectively, with 14 bases between them. This CDR3 has 14 amino acids. The CDR3 DNA reads as TGCAGCGTTGGGTCCGGACTCTATAATCAGCCCCAGCATTTT. This gives the protein CSVGSGLYNQPQHF. The full variable domain, rest sourced from reference TRBV29-1 and TRBJ1-5, is SAVISQKPSRDICQRGTSLTIQCQVDSQVTMMFWYRQQPGQSLTLIATANQGSEATYESGFVIDKFPISRPNLTFSTLTVSNMSPEDSSIYLCSVGSGLYNQPQHFGDGTRLSIL.

V usage is TRBV15 and J usage is TRBJ1-6; a possible D gene is TRBD1 (5 bases). The CDR3 loop spans 16 amino acids. Germline CDR1 LNHNV, CDR2 YYDKDF (reference sequence). Trimming cost V 7 bases and J 2 bases, with 15 bases left between them. CDR3 DNA sequence: TGTGCCACCAAACGGGCCCTGGACACCTATAATTCACCCCTCCACTTT. Translating gives CATKRALDTYNSPLHF.

The chain carries TRBV5-1 and TRBJ2-1, with TRBD2 matching 7 bases. V was pared by 6 bases and J by 1 base, with 7 bases of the junction left unmatched. This CDR3 has 15 residues. Germline CDR1 is SGHRS and CDR2 is YFSETQ. CDR3 sequence: CASTMGEGSYNEQFF. The CDR3 DNA sequence: TGCGCCAGCACTATGGGGGAGGGGTCCTACAATGAGCAGTTCTTC.

This clone is a singleton in its sample. The rearrangement links TRBV10-1 to TRBJ2-3; 8 nucleotides line up with TRBD1. The germline V gene has CDR1 WNHNN and CDR2 SYGVQD (reference sequence). The CDR3 spans 13 residues. V gave up 10 bases and J gave up 2 bases; unmatched junction bases: 5. The CDR3 sequence is CATRQGTTDTQYF. The CDR3 DNA follows: TGCGCCACTCGACAGGGGACCACAGATACGCAGTATTTT.

V and J are TRBV7-8 and TRBJ1-4; 8 bases agree with TRBD1. There are 16 residues in the CDR3. Unmatched junction bases numbered 16, after V lost 5 bases and J lost 11 bases. Looked up from germline, CDR1 is SGHVS and CDR2 is FQNEAQ. This CDR3 is CASSLRLGQGSGKLFF. CDR3 in DNA: TGTGCCAGCAGCCTGAGGCTAGGACAGGGTAGTGGGAAACTGTTTTTT.

The rearrangement links TRBV5-1 to TRBJ2-3; D remains unclear. Trimming removed 2 bases at V and 0 bases at J, with 16 bases between. The CDR3 loop spans 17 amino acids. The germline gives CDR1 SGHRS, CDR2 YFSETQ. CDR3 region: CASSFPPGRKSTDTQYF. In DNA form, the CDR3 reads TGCGCCAGCAGCTTCCCCCCCGGCAGAAAAAGCACAGATACGCAGTATTTT.

This clone was seen a few times. The V gene is TRBV7-9, the J gene TRBJ1-4, with 7 bases lining up with TRBD1. This CDR3 is built from 15 residues. Germline V lookup: CDR1 SEHNR, CDR2 FQNEAQ (reference sequence). Losses at the gene ends were 7 bases for V and 0 bases for J; bases not matched to a gene: 5. The CDR3 nucleotides are TGTGCCAGCACCCAGGGGGACACAACTAATGAAAAACTGTTTTTT. Translating gives CASTQGDTTNEKLFF.

CDR3 in amino acids: CASSSGQGISEQYF. DNA for the CDR3: TGTGCCAGCAGTTCTGGACAGGGTATTTCCGAGCAGTACTTC. The chain employs TRBV28 and TRBJ2-7; 8 bases fit TRBD1. From germline, CDR1 is MDHEN and CDR2 SYDVKM. This CDR3 has 14 amino acids. V lost 4 bases to trimming and J lost 6 bases; unmatched junction nucleotides: 8.